The clone carrying this TCR beta chain was seen repeatedly, ten times or more. What it binds is unknown. This entry belongs to a study of T-cell memory formation after mild COVID-19. TCRdb independently ran MiXCR on the 5' RACE reads; one entry per CDR3 protein. The sample lists about 290,000 distinct CDR3 sequences, about a sixth occurring once. Study conclusions and caveats: CD4+ contracting clones were mainly CM and EM; CD8+ ones, EMRA.

The V end lost 2 bases, the J end lost 6 bases, and 4 bases lay between the germline ends. CDR3 length equals 12 residues. Sequenced sample: PBMCs or a T cell subset sorted from them (not recorded which). The J gene is TRBJ2-2, the V gene TRBV12-3 or TRBV12-4; D remains ambiguous. This clonotype originated in a man aged 18 to 35 who had mild COVID-19 (a few samples of this study predate the infection). Cell type and time point are not known. The CDR3 reads CASSLSAGELFF. DNA for the CDR3: TGTGCCAGCAGTTTATCCGCCGGGGAGCTGTTTTTT.